Listed below are T cell receptor beta chains from one sample, sequenced in a study of response to subunit inactivated influenza vaccine. MiXCR was run by TCRdb on the RT-PCR reads, yielding one entry per CDR3 protein. This sample has 650,000 to 800,000 distinct CDR3 sequences, with approximately 15% found just once. The sequences come from PBMCs from blood, collected 14 to 15 days before vaccination. The receptors stem from a man between 50 and 59 years old who received an inactivated influenza vaccine. The CDR3 runs from the conserved cysteine through the conserved F or W. Fields, in order: CDR3 length, J gene, D gene, V gene, clone size, CDR3 DNA, CDR3 protein. A D gene is named only where the DNA matches it firmly. Not every row has a clone size; where given, it reads once, few, many or a size class.

17	TRBJ2-6	-	TRBV6-5	many	TGTGCCAGCAGTTACTTGACAGGAGACTCTGGGGCCAACGTCCTGACTTTC	CASSYLTGDSGANVLTF
16	TRBJ1-1	TRBD1	TRBV11-1	-	TGTGCCAGCAGCTTTTGGGGGGTCAGGGGGCAAACTGAAGCTTTCTTT	CASSFWGVRGQTEAFF
13	TRBJ2-2	-	TRBV5-6	few	TGTGCCAGCAGCTTGCCACGCACCGGGGAGCTGTTTTTT	CASSLPRTGELFF
16	TRBJ1-2	-	TRBV28	-	TGTGCCAGCAGTTTAAGGGCTCTCGGGGGAATCTATGGCTACACCTTC	CASSLRALGGIYGYTF
15	TRBJ2-1	-	TRBV5-1	-	TGCGCCAGCAGCTTGGGTCAGAACTTCTACAATGAGCAGTTCTTC	CASSLGQNFYNEQFF
19	TRBJ2-5	-	TRBV6-1	-	TGTGCCAGCAGTGGGACAGGGGTGACTAGCGGAGAGTACCAAGAGACCCAGTACTTC	CASSGTGVTSGEYQETQYF
18	TRBJ2-6	TRBD2	TRBV24-1	many	TGTGCCACCAGTGATGGGAGGGGAAAGTCATCTGGGGCCAACGTCCTGACTTTC	CATSDGRGKSSGANVLTF
14	TRBJ2-1	TRBD1	TRBV20-1	many	TGCAGTGCTAGTAGACAGGGTAGGGGCAATGAGCAGTTCTTC	CSASRQGRGNEQFF
14	TRBJ2-1	-	TRBV2	few	TGTGCCAGCACCCCCCGCGGCAGCCTCAATGAGCAGTTCTTC	CASTPRGSLNEQFF
14	TRBJ2-3	-	TRBV7-2	few	TGTGCCAGCAGCTTTCGGGCCCAAATGGATACGCAGTATTTT	CASSFRAQMDTQYF
15	TRBJ2-7	-	TRBV28	few	TGTGCCAGCAGTTTGCCAACAGGGACGTCCTACGAGCAGTACTTC	CASSLPTGTSYEQYF
15	TRBJ2-6	-	TRBV5-1	-	TGCGCCAGCAGCTTGGGACGAGGAGGGGCCAACGTCCTGACTTTC	CASSLGRGGANVLTF
14	TRBJ2-1	-	TRBV12-3/TRBV12-4	many	TGTGCCAGCAGTTTAACAGGACCCTACAATGAGCAGTTCTTC	CASSLTGPYNEQFF
14	TRBJ2-1	TRBD2	TRBV20-1	few	TGCAGTGCTGACGGGCCCGGGAGGAAAGATGAGCAGTTCTTC	CSADGPGRKDEQFF
16	TRBJ2-7	TRBD1	TRBV7-9	-	TGTGCCAGCAGCACAGTTACAGGGGACGGAGCCTACGAGCAGTACTTC	CASSTVTGDGAYEQYF
16	TRBJ2-1	-	TRBV20-1	once	TGCTGCTTCTGGGGCCTGGCTGGGGACTCCTACAATGAGCAGTTCTTC	CCFWGLAGDSYNEQFF
13	TRBJ2-7	-	TRBV4-1	few	TGCGCCAGCAGCCAAGATAAGTACTCCGAGCAGTACTTC	CASSQDKYSEQYF
15	TRBJ2-7	-	TRBV14	few	TGTGCCAGCAGCCGCGCCGGGACCGTGAGCAACGAGCAGTACTTC	CASSRAGTVSNEQYF
14	TRBJ1-1	-	TRBV18	many	TGTGCCAGCTCAGAACAACAGGGCGGCACTGAAGCTTTCTTT	CASSEQQGGTEAFF
16	TRBJ2-1	-	TRBV27	many	TGTGCCAGCAGTCCCTCGACAGACCGCTCCTACAATGAGCAGTTCTTC	CASSPSTDRSYNEQFF
13	TRBJ2-1	-	TRBV7-2	few	TGTGCCACCGACCTTCTGGAGGGGAATGAGCAGTTCTTC	CATDLLEGNEQFF
13	TRBJ1-5	-	TRBV4-1	few	TGCGCCAGCAGCCAGGAATCGCATCAGCCCCAGCATTTT	CASSQESHQPQHF
13	TRBJ2-7	TRBD1	TRBV6-2/TRBV6-3	-	TGTGCCAGCAGAACGACAGGGACCAACGAGCAGTACTTC	CASRTTGTNEQYF
17	TRBJ2-2	-	TRBV5-1	few	TGCGCCAGCAGCTCGGCTTGGGCAGGGGTTATCACCGGGGAGCTGTTTTTT	CASSSAWAGVITGELFF
13	TRBJ1-2	TRBD1	TRBV2	-	TGTGCCAGCAGCAGGACAGGGAACTATGGCTACACCTTC	CASSRTGNYGYTF
16	TRBJ2-5	-	TRBV7-2	-	TGTGCCAGCAGCTCTGGACAGCCGACCCTGAGAGAGACCCAGTACTTC	CASSSGQPTLRETQYF
17	TRBJ2-7	-	TRBV5-1	-	TGCGCCAGCAGCTACCAGAACCGGGCTACTTTAACATACGAGCAGTACTTC	CASSYQNRATLTYEQYF
14	TRBJ2-1	TRBD2	TRBV29-1	many	TGCAGCGCCAGCCGGGACTACGATTACAATGAGCAGTTCTTC	CSASRDYDYNEQFF
14	TRBJ2-1	-	TRBV20-1	few	TGCAGTGCTAGTCAACGGGAGCGATACAATGAGCAGTTCTTC	CSASQRERYNEQFF
15	TRBJ2-3	-	TRBV7-3	-	TGTGCCAGCAGCTTAACGTTTGAAGGCACAGATACGCAGTATTTT	CASSLTFEGTDTQYF
15	TRBJ1-6	-	TRBV2	few	TGTGCCAGCACCCCCGACGGGGCGTATAATTCACCCCTCCACTTT	CASTPDGAYNSPLHF
13	TRBJ1-1	-	TRBV14	-	TGTGCCAGCAGCCGGGGGGGGAGTGAAAGGGCTTTCTTT	CASSRGGSERAFF
16	TRBJ2-3	TRBD2	TRBV18	few	TGTGCCAGCTCACCTGAAGCGGGAGGGCCTGGAGATACGCAGTATTTT	CASSPEAGGPGDTQYF
14	TRBJ1-2	-	TRBV2	-	TGTGCCAGCAGGCGGGACGTAGCTAACTATGGCTACACCTTC	CASRRDVANYGYTF
15	TRBJ2-1	TRBD2	TRBV7-3	many	TGTGCCAGCAGCTTACGGCGCGGGAGTGTCGATGAGCAGTTCTTC	CASSLRRGSVDEQFF
18	TRBJ2-1	TRBD2	TRBV29-1	-	TGCAGCGTAGCCCTACTAGCGGGAGGGATAGGTTCCTACAATGAGCAGTTCTTC	CSVALLAGGIGSYNEQFF
15	TRBJ1-1	-	TRBV7-2	-	TGTGCCAGCAGCTTACTCTGGGCCAGAAACACTGAAGCTTTCTTT	CASSLLWARNTEAFF
13	TRBJ2-4	-	TRBV3-1	-	TGTGCCAGCAGCCAAGCAGGGCAAAACATTCAGTACTTC	CASSQAGQNIQYF
13	TRBJ2-7	-	TRBV28	many	TGTGCCAGCAGCGACTGGGACAACTACGAGCAGTACTTC	CASSDWDNYEQYF
17	TRBJ2-1	TRBD1	TRBV15	few	TGTGCCACCAGCAGAGATCTGGGGACAGGACCATACAATGAGCAGTTCTTC	CATSRDLGTGPYNEQFF
16	TRBJ2-1	TRBD2	TRBV4-1	few	TGCGCCAGCAGCCAATGGGCGGGGGGGCGGTCGGATGAGCAGTTCTTC	CASSQWAGGRSDEQFF
12	TRBJ2-1	-	TRBV7-8	few	TGTGCCAGCAGCCCAGACCCCAATGAGCAGTTCTTC	CASSPDPNEQFF
15	TRBJ2-7	-	TRBV20-1	few	TGCAGTGCTAGAGGTCTGGAGACCAGCTCCTACGAGCAGTACTTC	CSARGLETSSYEQYF
12	TRBJ2-1	-	TRBV6-2/TRBV6-3	-	TGTGCCAGCAGTTACTCGGGATGGCAAGAGTTCTTC	CASSYSGWQEFF
14	TRBJ2-3	-	TRBV28	-	TGTGCCAGTCAGGAGTACCCCTACACAGATACGCAGTATTTT	CASQEYPYTDTQYF
18	TRBJ2-4	TRBD1	TRBV27	many	TGTGCCAGCAGCCCCGGGACAGTGACTCCTCTAGCCAAAAACATTCAGTACTTC	CASSPGTVTPLAKNIQYF
16	TRBJ1-1	-	TRBV13	few	TGTGCCAGCAGCTTAGCGGCAGGGGAAGTTCAGACTGAAGCTTTCTTT	CASSLAAGEVQTEAFF